This T cell receptor beta chain comes out of a study of regulatory T cells in long-lasting Graves disease. At least ten counts were recorded for this clonotype. Sequencing libraries for TCR beta were prepared with iRepertoire HTBI primers and Arm-PCR of CDR3 regions. TCRdb analysed the multiplex PCR reads with MiXCR anew, one entry per CDR3 protein. In the table there are roughly 610,000 distinct CDR3 sequences, around 15% of which are singletons. Germline lookup yields CDR1 DFQATT and CDR2 SNEGSKA (reference sequence). The CDR3 spans 12 residues. Time point meaning: newly diagnosed GD, antithyroid drugs for less than 3 months. The TCR library was made from RNA that had been extracted from PBMCs in TRIzol. The sample also formed part of further work on T cells in Graves' hyperthyroidism and ophthalmopathy. That source reports: When the TCR CDR3 underwent first-round RT-PCR, the HTBI primer set was used. Ophthalmopathy, which appeared later, was predicted by the model a median around 6.5 months before onset.

The chain carries TRBV20-1 and TRBJ1-2; D possibly corresponds to TRBD1 (5 bases). Sequencing was performed on peripheral blood mononuclear cells (PBMCs), taken at new diagnosis, from a patient treated with antithyroid drugs. This TCR was sampled from a woman aged 25 to 39 with Graves disease. The chain's CDR3 is CSRRGTFYGYTF. The CDR3 bases are TGCAGCCGGCGAGGGACCTTCTATGGCTACACCTTC.